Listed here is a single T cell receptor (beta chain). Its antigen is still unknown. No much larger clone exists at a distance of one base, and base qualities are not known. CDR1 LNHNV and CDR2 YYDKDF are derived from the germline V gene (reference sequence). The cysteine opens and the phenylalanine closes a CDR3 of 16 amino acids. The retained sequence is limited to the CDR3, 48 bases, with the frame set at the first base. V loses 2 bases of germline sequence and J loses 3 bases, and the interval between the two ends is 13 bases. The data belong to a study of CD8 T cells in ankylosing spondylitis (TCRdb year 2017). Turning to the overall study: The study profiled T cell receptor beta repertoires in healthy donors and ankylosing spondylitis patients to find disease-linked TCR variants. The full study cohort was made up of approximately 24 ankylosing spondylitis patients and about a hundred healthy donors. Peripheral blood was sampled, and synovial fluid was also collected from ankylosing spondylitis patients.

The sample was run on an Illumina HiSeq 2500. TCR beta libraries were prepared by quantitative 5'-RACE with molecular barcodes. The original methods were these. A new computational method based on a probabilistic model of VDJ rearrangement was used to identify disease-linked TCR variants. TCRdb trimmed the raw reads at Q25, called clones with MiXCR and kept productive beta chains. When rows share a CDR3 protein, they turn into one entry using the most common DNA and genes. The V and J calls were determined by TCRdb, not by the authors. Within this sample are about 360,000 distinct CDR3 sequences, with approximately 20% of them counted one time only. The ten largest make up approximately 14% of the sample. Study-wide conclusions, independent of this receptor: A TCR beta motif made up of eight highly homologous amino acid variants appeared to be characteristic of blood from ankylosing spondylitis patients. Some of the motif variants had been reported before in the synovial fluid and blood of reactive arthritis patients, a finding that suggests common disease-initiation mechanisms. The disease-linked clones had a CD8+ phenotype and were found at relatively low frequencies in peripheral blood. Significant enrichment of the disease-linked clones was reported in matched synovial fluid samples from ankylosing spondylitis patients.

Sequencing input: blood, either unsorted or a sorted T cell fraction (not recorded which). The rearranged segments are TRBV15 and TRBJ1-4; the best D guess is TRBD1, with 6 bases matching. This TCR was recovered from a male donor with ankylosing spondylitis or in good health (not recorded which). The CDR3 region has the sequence CATSRPPQGPNEKLFF. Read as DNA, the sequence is TGTGCCACCAGCAGACCACCACAGGGTCCTAATGAAAAACTGTTTTTT.